This TCR beta chain was captured in a study of OX40 agonist ivuxolimab in advanced cancers. Overall study context: Prior anti-PD-1, anti-PD-L1 or anti-CTLA-4 therapy did not bar entry, and more than 35% had some.

Cycle 7 day 1, cycle 4 day 1, and baseline were the timepoints at which blood was sampled. Study-level points and caveats: Partial responders at 0.1-3.0 mg/kg showed near-lowest clonal expansion.

This clone was observed once. Its antigen is not known. This CDR3 comprises 16 residues. V lost 0 bases and J lost 7, with 18 bases in between. CDR1 and CDR2 (germline): LGHNT, FRNRAP. The table came from immunoSEQ multiplex PCR; TCRdb's copy has only in-frame clones and leaves some out. The sample includes 45,000 to 65,000 clones, about four fifths of them seen just once. Sample: CD4+ or CD8+ T cells sorted from blood, taken in a trial of the OX40 agonist ivuxolimab. This TCR was recovered from an adult with an advanced solid tumor such as melanoma, head and neck, liver or kidney cancer. The chain has TRBV12-5 and TRBJ1-2; the D is unclear. CDR3 nucleotide sequence: TGTGCTAGTGGTTTGGTCTTCAGGCAGGCGATCGCTGGCTACACCTTC. This codes for CASGLVFRQAIAGYTF.